Listed below are T cell receptor beta chains from one sample, sequenced in a study of control samples from healthy donors and cancer patients. TCRdb's copy holds only in-frame clones and misses some; the assay was immunoSEQ multiplex PCR. The top ten clones hold less than 20% of a sample with around 68,000 clones, 83% of them seen once. The source material was blood. The receptors originated from a man in his sixties in good health. Both conserved end residues are part of each CDR3. The D gene is left open where the match is weak. For some rows the clone size is stated as once, few or many, or as a class when expanded; others skip it.

D gene,J gene,V gene,clone size,CDR3 DNA,CDR3 protein
-,TRBJ2-1,TRBV7-9,many,TGTGCCAGCAGCTTACTCGCAAATTACAATGAGCAGTTCTTC,CASSLLANYNEQFF
-,TRBJ1-5,TRBV10-1,-,TGCGCCAGCAGCGGACCGGGTGTTTATAGCAATCAGCCCCAGCATTTT,CASSGPGVYSNQPQHF
TRBD1,TRBJ2-7,TRBV12-5,-,TGTGCTAGTGGGACAGGGGCCGAGCAGTACTTC,CASGTGAEQYF
-,TRBJ2-6,TRBV27,few,TGTGCCAGCAGAGAACACGGGTCTGGGGCCAACGTCCTGACTTTC,CASREHGSGANVLTF
TRBD2,TRBJ2-1,TRBV7-9,-,TGTGCCAGCAGCCAGACTAGCGGCGGTTACAATGAGCAGTTCTTC,CASSQTSGGYNEQFF
TRBD1,TRBJ2-3,TRBV11-2,few,TGTGCCAGCAGCTCAGCCCGGGACAGGGTCGGAGATACGCAGTATTTT,CASSSARDRVGDTQYF
TRBD1,TRBJ2-1,TRBV7-8,once,TGTGCCAGCAGCGGTCGGACAGGGGGCTGGAATGAGCAGTTCTTC,CASSGRTGGWNEQFF
TRBD2,TRBJ2-2,TRBV4-3,-,TGCGCCAGCAGCCAAGTCTGGGGAGGAGCGGGAGGTACCGGGGAGCTGTTTTTT,CASSQVWGGAGGTGELFF
TRBD2,TRBJ2-7,TRBV28,-,TGTGCCAGCTTTCCTAGCGGTTATACCTACGAGCAGTACTTC,CASFPSGYTYEQYF
-,TRBJ1-6,TRBV18,few,TGTGCCAGCTCACCACCGGCAGGTTTTAATTCACCCCTCCACTTT,CASSPPAGFNSPLHF
TRBD2,TRBJ2-7,TRBV6-5,-,TGTGCCAGCAGTTACTCGGGGGGGTCTCTCGACGAGCAGCACTTC,CASSYSGGSLDEQHF
-,TRBJ2-2,TRBV5-4,-,TGTGCCAGCAGCTTGAGGCAGAACACCGGGGAGCTGTTTTTT,CASSLRQNTGELFF
-,TRBJ2-1,TRBV29-1,once,TGCAGCGTTGACAGGGAGAATGAGCAGTTCTTC,CSVDRENEQFF
-,TRBJ2-2,TRBV6-6,-,TGTGCCAGCAGTATAGACAGAAACACCGGGGAGCTGTTTTTT,CASSIDRNTGELFF
-,TRBJ2-3,TRBV3-1/TRBV3-2,-,TGTGCCAGCAGCCAACCCAGCGGATCGAGGGGAGGCACAGATACGCAGTATTTT,CASSQPSGSRGGTDTQYF
TRBD1,TRBJ2-1,TRBV4-2,-,TGTGCCAGCAGCCAAGTAGGGACAGGGGTGAATGAGCAGTTCTTC,CASSQVGTGVNEQFF
-,TRBJ1-4,TRBV10-3,-,TGTGCCATTTCGGGGGCTGGTGAAAAACTGTTTTTT,CAISGAGEKLFF
TRBD1,TRBJ2-3,TRBV7-3,-,TGTGCCAGCAGCCCAGGACAGGGGGGTTTAGATACGCAGTATTTT,CASSPGQGGLDTQYF
TRBD1,TRBJ2-2,TRBV2,-,TGTGCCAGCAGCCCTAGGACAGGGGGAAATACCGGGGAGCTGTTTTTT,CASSPRTGGNTGELFF
TRBD2,TRBJ2-3,TRBV5-1,-,TGCGCCAGCAGCAAGACGGGAGGGTGGGCAGATACGCAGTATTTT,CASSKTGGWADTQYF
TRBD2,TRBJ2-2,TRBV20-1,-,TGCAGTGCTAGTTTGACTAGCGGGAGTATCGCCGGGGAGCTGTTTTTT,CSASLTSGSIAGELFF
-,TRBJ2-2,TRBV5-5,once,TGTGCCATCCAACGAGGGACGAACACCGGGGAGCTGTTTTTT,CAIQRGTNTGELFF
-,TRBJ1-2,TRBV11-2,once,TGTGCCAGCAGCTTTACAGTACAAGGGGGCTACACCTTC,CASSFTVQGGYTF
-,TRBJ1-4,TRBV4-1,-,TGCGCCAGCAGCCAAGATGTGGGGGCCCGATATGAAAAACTGTTTTTT,CASSQDVGARYEKLFF
TRBD2,TRBJ2-3,TRBV28,-,TGTGCCAGCAGTCCCCGACTAGCGGGAGTAAACCTGGGTGGGTATTTT,CASSPRLAGVNLGGYF
-,TRBJ1-2,TRBV27,-,TGTGCCAGCAGTTCTCAGGGAAAGTTAGATGGCTACACCTTC,CASSSQGKLDGYTF
-,TRBJ1-4,TRBV18,-,TGTGCCAGCTCACCTGTTAGGGACGAAAAACTGTTTTTT,CASSPVRDEKLFF
-,TRBJ2-1,TRBV18,-,TGTGCCAGCTCACCACTCTCCCCTAGAGGTGATGAGCAGTTCTTC,CASSPLSPRGDEQFF
TRBD2,TRBJ2-4,TRBV2,-,TGTGCCAGCAGTGCCGAGACTAGCATATCCAAAAACATTCAGTACTTC,CASSAETSISKNIQYF